The 24 T cell receptor beta chains below all came from one sample that was sequenced in a study of T cell responses to AZD1222 COVID-19 vaccine. Clones were sequenced by immunoSEQ multiplex PCR, and TCRdb holds only the in-frame ones, with some missing. The profile covers about 90,000 clones, with around nine tenths appearing a single time and under 20% taken by the ten largest. Sequenced here: peripheral blood, sampled on day 0 of AZD1222 vaccination. These receptors were obtained from an adult in good health.

The chain couples TRBV19 to TRBJ1-5, with TRBD1 matching over 10 bases. This CDR3 spans 19 amino acids. V shed 4 bases and J 1 base; nucleotides not matched to a gene: 13. Looked up from germline, CDR1 is LNHDA and CDR2 is SQIVND (reference sequence). This CDR3 is CASSRGTGASFMSNQPQHF. For the CDR3, the DNA is TGTGCCAGTAGTAGAGGGACAGGGGCCAGCTTTATGAGCAATCAGCCCCAGCATTTT. The full variable domain, in which reference TRBV19 and TRBJ1-5 provide the parts outside the CDR3, is DGGITQSPKYLFRKEGQNVTLSCEQNLNHDAMYWYRQDPGQGLRLIYYSQIVNDFQKGDIAEGYSVSREKKESFPLTVTSAQKNPTAFYLCASSRGTGASFMSNQPQHFGDGTRLSIL.

The chain combines TRBV19 with TRBJ2-1; 11 positions match TRBD2. The CDR3 contains 14 residues. Germline V gene data show CDR1 as LNHDA and CDR2 as SQIVND (reference sequence). The V and J ends lost 8 bases and 3 bases, in that order; junction bases with no gene match: 3. The CDR3 reads CASAGLAGYNEQFF. The CDR3 DNA reads TGTGCCAGTGCAGGACTAGCGGGCTACAATGAGCAGTTCTTC.

The rearrangement joins TRBV9 to TRBJ1-1; TRBD1 is a possible D gene (5 bases). The V end lost 3 bases, the J end lost 5 bases, and 20 bases lay between the germline ends. The CDR3 is made up of 16 amino acids. The germline gives CDR1 SGDLS, CDR2 YYNGEE. CDR3: CASSAFDRVENTEAFF. As DNA, the CDR3 is TGTGCCAGCAGCGCATTTGACAGAGTGGAGAATACTGAAGCTTTCTTT.

The chain has TRBV6-5 and TRBJ2-5, with 7 bases matching TRBD1. The CDR3 consists of 15 residues. CDR1 is MNHEY and CDR2 is SVGAGI in the germline V gene. J gave up 4 bases and V 5 bases, and 10 bases lay outside the gene matches. CDR3 sequence reads: CASSRYFRGSETQYF. The DNA of the CDR3 is TGTGCCAGCAGTAGGTACTTCAGGGGGTCAGAGACCCAGTACTTC.

This clone was recorded once. The chain links TRBV6-5 to TRBJ1-5; the D gene is possibly TRBD1 (5 bases). Germline V gives CDR1 MNHEY, CDR2 SVGAGI. Trimming took 10 bases from V and 4 from J, leaving 17 bases between them. This CDR3 is built from 14 residues. The CDR3 coding sequence is TGTGCCACTAGAAGGGACGGCCAGAATCAGCCCCAGCATTTT. Amino acids: CATRRDGQNQPQHF.

V is TRBV2 and J is TRBJ2-5; D gene unclear. Germline CDR1 SNHLY, CDR2 FYNNEI. The CDR3 length is 13 residues. Deletions cut 3 bases from V and 3 bases from J, with 8 bases between. The CDR3 bases are TGTGCCAGCAGTGACACGTACGAAGAGACCCAGTACTTC. Protein product: CASSDTYEETQYF.

The V call is TRBV24-1, the J call TRBJ1-3; D remains unclear. The CDR3 sequence is 13 residues long. Germline V gene data show CDR1 as KGHDR and CDR2 as SFDVKD. Trimming left V 1 base short and J 4 bases short, with 4 bases between. The DNA of the CDR3 is TGTGCCACCAGTGATTTCGCCGGAAACACCATATATTTT. Translation gives CATSDFAGNTIYF.

The chain links TRBV4-2 to TRBJ2-1; D unclear. V was trimmed by 0 bases and J by 0 bases, leaving 9 bases between them. This CDR3 is 16 amino acids long. Germline assignment: CDR1 LGHNA and CDR2 YNFKEQ. CDR3 sequence reads: CASSQESLISYNEQFF. The CDR3, as DNA: TGTGCCAGCAGCCAAGAGTCACTGATCTCCTACAATGAGCAGTTCTTC.

The rearrangement uses TRBV29-1 and TRBJ2-7; 9 bases align to TRBD2. In germline, CDR1 is SQVTM, CDR2 ANQGSEA. The CDR3 covers 14 residues. V shed 3 bases and J 2 bases; nucleotides not matched to a gene: 5. In nucleotides, the CDR3 is TGCAGCGTTGATAGGGCGGGAGGGCCCTACGAGCAGTACTTC. The encoded protein is CSVDRAGGPYEQYF.

The V call is TRBV5-1, the J call TRBJ1-1, with 8 positions matching TRBD1. CDR1 is SGHRS and CDR2 is YFSETQ in the germline V gene. The V segment lost 0 bases and the J segment 4 bases; nucleotides outside the gene matches: 5. The CDR3 totals 15 residues. This CDR3 is CASSLAGGRVTEAFF. As DNA, the CDR3 is TGCGCCAGCAGCTTGGCAGGGGGCAGGGTCACTGAAGCTTTCTTT.

V usage is TRBV30 and J usage is TRBJ1-5; D is uncertain. Germline V gene data show CDR1 as GTSNPN and CDR2 as SVGIG (reference sequence). The CDR3 totals 15 residues. V was cut by 3 bases and J by 0 bases, with 12 bases left in between. CDR3 protein: CAWSRRAGSNQPQHF. Here the CDR3 DNA reads TGTGCCTGGAGCCGTCGGGCTGGTAGCAATCAGCCCCAGCATTTT.

V gene TRBV9 combines with J gene TRBJ2-7; possible D gene TRBD1, 6 bases. Germline V gene sequence: CDR1 SGDLS, CDR2 YYNGEE. Trimming removed 4 bases from V and 2 bases from J, with 16 bases in between. The CDR3 length is 15 residues. DNA of the CDR3: TGTGCCAGCAGCCCTCGGGACACCCCGGCCTACGAGCAGTACTTC. Translated, it gives CASSPRDTPAYEQYF.

V gene TRBV11-3 combines with J gene TRBJ2-1; the D gene is possibly TRBD1 (7 bases). V was trimmed by 8 bases and J by 0 bases, leaving 11 bases between them. The CDR3 length is 14 residues. Per germline, CDR1 SGHNT and CDR2 YENEEA. CDR3 in amino acids: CASAQGGSYNEQFF. CDR3 nucleotides: TGTGCCAGCGCCCAGGGGGGCTCCTACAATGAGCAGTTCTTC.

This chain links TRBV11-2 with TRBJ1-6, with D unresolved. The CDR3 length is 18 residues. V gave up 1 base and J gave up 0 bases, with 13 bases separating them. From germline, CDR1 is SGHAT and CDR2 FQNNGV. The CDR3 region is CASSLVRRTSSYNSPLHF. CDR3 bases: TGTGCCAGCAGCTTAGTGCGACGAACAAGCTCCTATAATTCACCCCTCCACTTT.

The gene calls are TRBV5-8 and TRBJ1-1; D is undetermined. The CDR3 consists of 12 residues. The V gene lost 2 bases and the J gene lost 7 bases, with 9 bases spanning the gap. Germline loops: CDR1 SGHTS, CDR2 YDEGEE. Here the CDR3 DNA reads TGTGCCAGCAGCTTCGGACTAAGTGAAGCTTTCTTT. Protein sequence: CASSFGLSEAFF.

The CDR3 DNA reads as TGTGCCATCAGTGAGGGGGACAGGGCTGAAGCTTTCTTT. Its protein is CAISEGDRAEAFF. The gene calls are TRBV10-3 and TRBJ1-1; 9 nucleotides agree with TRBD1. CDR1 and CDR2 from the germline V gene are ENHRY and SYGVKD. The CDR3 extends over 13 amino acids. Unmatched junction bases numbered 1, after V lost 2 bases and J lost 6 bases.

V usage is TRBV11-2 and J usage is TRBJ2-1; 11 bases agree with TRBD2. The germline V gene encodes CDR1 SGHAT and CDR2 FQNNGV. J lost 7 bases, V lost 5 bases, and 7 bases had no gene match. The CDR3 runs to 15 residues. The CDR3 reads CASSPLAGVRNEQFF. In DNA form, the CDR3 reads TGTGCCAGCAGCCCACTAGCGGGAGTTAGAAATGAGCAGTTCTTC.

The genes are TRBV28 and TRBJ1-1; TRBD1 might be the D (6 bases). V lost 4 bases and J lost 1, with 13 bases in between. Germline V gene sequence: CDR1 MDHEN, CDR2 SYDVKM. The CDR3 is 15 amino acids. CDR3 coding DNA: TGTGCCAGCAGTTCCTTGGACAGTCGGAACACTGAAGCTTTCTTT. It is translated as CASSSLDSRNTEAFF.

This clone has a handful of counts. V gene TRBV5-1 combines with J gene TRBJ1-4; the D is unclear. CDR3 length: 14 residues. The V end was cut by 4 bases, the J end by 8 bases, with 15 bases between. The germline V gene has CDR1 SGHRS and CDR2 YFSETQ. The CDR3 region has the DNA TGCGCCAGCAGCCTATTGGACGGACGGGAAAAACTGTTTTTT. Residues: CASSLLDGREKLFF.

The table lists this clone with a few counts. The CDR3 DNA is TGCGCCAGCCGCCGGAGCTACGAGCAGTACTTC. This encodes CASRRSYEQYF. V usage is TRBV5-1 and J usage is TRBJ2-7; no reliable D call. Trimming took 7 bases from V and 3 from J, leaving 8 bases between them. Germline V lookup: CDR1 SGHRS, CDR2 YFSETQ. The CDR3 loop spans 11 amino acids. Combining the CDR3 with reference TRBV5-1 and TRBJ2-7 gives the whole variable domain KAGVTQTPRYLIKTRGQQVTLSCSPISGHRSVSWYQQTPGQGLQFLFEYFSETQRNKGNFPGRFSGRQFSNSRSEMNVSTLELGDSALYLCASRRSYEQYFGPGTRLTVT.

The chain has TRBV19 and TRBJ2-1, with TRBD2 as a possible D gene (5 bases). There are 17 residues in the CDR3. CDR1 is LNHDA and CDR2 is SQIVND in the germline V gene (reference sequence). Trimming took off 3 bases at V and 3 bases at J, with 18 bases between the two ends. The CDR3 loop reads CASSIGSWTENYNEQFF. The CDR3 DNA reads TGTGCCAGTAGTATCGGTTCCTGGACTGAGAACTACAATGAGCAGTTCTTC. Using reference TRBV19 and TRBJ2-1 for the parts outside the CDR3, the full variable domain is DGGITQSPKYLFRKEGQNVTLSCEQNLNHDAMYWYRQDPGQGLRLIYYSQIVNDFQKGDIAEGYSVSREKKESFPLTVTSAQKNPTAFYLCASSIGSWTENYNEQFFGPGTRLTVL.

The chain carries TRBV27 and TRBJ1-6, with 7 bases that match TRBD1. Germline assignment: CDR1 MNHEY and CDR2 SMNVEV (reference sequence). Trimming removed 5 bases from V and 15 bases from J; junction bases left unmatched: 10. The CDR3 loop spans 13 amino acids. The CDR3 is CASSPSRQGLLHF. In DNA, the CDR3 is TGTGCCAGCAGTCCCAGCCGACAGGGTCTCCTCCACTTT.

The chain joins TRBV4-2 to TRBJ2-3; 8 bases map to TRBD2. The CDR3 loop spans 17 amino acids. J lost 5 bases, V lost 0 bases, and 10 bases had no gene match. Per the germline V gene, CDR1 is LGHNA and CDR2 is YNFKEQ. The CDR3 coding sequence is TGTGCCAGCAGCCAAGAGGCCCAAGCGGGAGTTGGAGATACGCAGTATTTT. It codes for CASSQEAQAGVGDTQYF.

This chain links TRBV24-1 with TRBJ2-5; TRBD2 might be the D (6 bases). Per germline, CDR1 KGHDR and CDR2 SFDVKD. V dropped 0 bases and J dropped 0 bases, with 10 bases sitting between them. The CDR3 has 16 residues. DNA of the CDR3: TGTGCCACCAGTGATTTGCAGGCGGGGTACCAAGAGACCCAGTACTTC. It encodes CATSDLQAGYQETQYF.